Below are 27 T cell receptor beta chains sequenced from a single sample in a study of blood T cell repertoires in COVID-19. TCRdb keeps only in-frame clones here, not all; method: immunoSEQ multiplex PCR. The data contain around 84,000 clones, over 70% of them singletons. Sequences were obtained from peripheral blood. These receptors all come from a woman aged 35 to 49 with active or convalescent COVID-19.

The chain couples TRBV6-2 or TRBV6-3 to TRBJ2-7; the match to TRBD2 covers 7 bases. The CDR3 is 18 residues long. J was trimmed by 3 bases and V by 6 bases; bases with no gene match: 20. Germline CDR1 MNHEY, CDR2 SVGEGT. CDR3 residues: CASRPLGSWEGPDYEQYF. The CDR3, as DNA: TGTGCCAGCAGGCCTCTTGGAAGCTGGGAGGGACCAGACTACGAGCAGTACTTC.

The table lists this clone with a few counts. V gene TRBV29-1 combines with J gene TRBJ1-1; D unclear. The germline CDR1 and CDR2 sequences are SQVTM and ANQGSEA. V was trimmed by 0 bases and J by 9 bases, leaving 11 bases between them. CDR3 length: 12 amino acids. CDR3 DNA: TGCAGCGTTGAAGAACCGGGAGTTAAAGCTTTCTTT. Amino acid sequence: CSVEEPGVKAFF.

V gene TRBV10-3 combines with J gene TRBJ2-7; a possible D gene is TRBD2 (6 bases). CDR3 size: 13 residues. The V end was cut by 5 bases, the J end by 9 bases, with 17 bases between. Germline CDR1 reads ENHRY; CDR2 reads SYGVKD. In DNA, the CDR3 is TGTGCCATCAGTTCAGTGGGGGAGGAGGTGCAGTACTTC. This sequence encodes CAISSVGEEVQYF.

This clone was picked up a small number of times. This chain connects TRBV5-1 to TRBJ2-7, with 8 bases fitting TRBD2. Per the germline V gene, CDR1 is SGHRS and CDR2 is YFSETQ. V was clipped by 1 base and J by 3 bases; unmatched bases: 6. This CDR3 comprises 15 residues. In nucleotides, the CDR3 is TGCGCCAGCAGCTTGTTGGGCGGGGGGAACTACGAGCAGTACTTC. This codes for CASSLLGGGNYEQYF.

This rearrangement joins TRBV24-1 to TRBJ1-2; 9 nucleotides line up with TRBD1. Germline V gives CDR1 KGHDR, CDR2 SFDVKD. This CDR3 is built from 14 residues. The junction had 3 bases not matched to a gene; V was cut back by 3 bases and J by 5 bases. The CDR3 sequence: CATSDVDRGYGYTF. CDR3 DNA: TGTGCCACCAGTGATGTTGACAGGGGGTATGGCTACACCTTC.

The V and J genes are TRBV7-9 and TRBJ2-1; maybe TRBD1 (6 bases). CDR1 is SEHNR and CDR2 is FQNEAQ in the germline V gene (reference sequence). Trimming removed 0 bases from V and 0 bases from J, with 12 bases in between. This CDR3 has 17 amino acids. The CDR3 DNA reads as TGTGCCAGCAGCTTAGCCCCGGACAGCAGCTCCTACAATGAGCAGTTCTTC. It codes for CASSLAPDSSSYNEQFF. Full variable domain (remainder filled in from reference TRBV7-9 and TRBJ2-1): DTGVSQNPRHKITKRGQNVTFRCDPISEHNRLYWYRQTLGQGPEFLTYFQNEAQLEKSRLLSDRFSAERPKGSFSTLEIQRTEQGDSAMYLCASSLAPDSSSYNEQFFGPGTRLTVL.

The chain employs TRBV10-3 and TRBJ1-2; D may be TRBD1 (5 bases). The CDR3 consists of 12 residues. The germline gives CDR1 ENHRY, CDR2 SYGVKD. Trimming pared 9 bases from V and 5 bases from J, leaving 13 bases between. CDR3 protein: CAITREGYGYTF. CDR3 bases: TGTGCCATTACCAGGGAGGGGTATGGCTACACCTTC.

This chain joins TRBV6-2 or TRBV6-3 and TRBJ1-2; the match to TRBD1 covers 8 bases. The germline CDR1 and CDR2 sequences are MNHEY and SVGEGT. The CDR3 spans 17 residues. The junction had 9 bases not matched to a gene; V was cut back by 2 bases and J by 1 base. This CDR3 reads CASSYRGQGDINYGYTF. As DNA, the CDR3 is TGTGCCAGCAGTTACCGAGGACAGGGTGATATTAACTATGGCTACACCTTC.

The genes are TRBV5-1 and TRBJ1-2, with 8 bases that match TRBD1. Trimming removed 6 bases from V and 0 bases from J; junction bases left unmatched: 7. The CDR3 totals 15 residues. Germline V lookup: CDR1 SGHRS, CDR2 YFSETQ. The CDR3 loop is CASTGQGSTNYGYTF. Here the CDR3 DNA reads TGCGCCAGCACAGGACAGGGAAGTACTAACTATGGCTACACCTTC.

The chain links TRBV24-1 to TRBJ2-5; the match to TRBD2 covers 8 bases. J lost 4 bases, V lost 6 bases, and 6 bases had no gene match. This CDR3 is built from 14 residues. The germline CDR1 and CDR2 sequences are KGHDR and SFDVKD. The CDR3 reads CATSPTGLGETQYF. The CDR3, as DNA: TGTGCCACCAGTCCAACGGGACTAGGAGAGACCCAGTACTTC.

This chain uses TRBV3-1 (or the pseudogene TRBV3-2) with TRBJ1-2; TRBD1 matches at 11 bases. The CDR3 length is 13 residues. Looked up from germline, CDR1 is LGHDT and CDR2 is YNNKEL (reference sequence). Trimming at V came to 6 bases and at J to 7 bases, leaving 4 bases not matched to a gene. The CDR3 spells CASRKGQGGGYTF. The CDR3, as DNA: TGTGCCAGCAGGAAGGGACAGGGGGGTGGCTACACCTTC.

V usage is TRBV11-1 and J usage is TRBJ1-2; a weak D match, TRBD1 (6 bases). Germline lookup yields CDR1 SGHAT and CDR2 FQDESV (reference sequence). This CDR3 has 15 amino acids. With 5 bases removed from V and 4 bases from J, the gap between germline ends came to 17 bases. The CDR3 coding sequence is TGTGCCAGCAGCCCCCGGGAGGGCAGGGGCTATGGCTACACCTTC. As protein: CASSPREGRGYGYTF.

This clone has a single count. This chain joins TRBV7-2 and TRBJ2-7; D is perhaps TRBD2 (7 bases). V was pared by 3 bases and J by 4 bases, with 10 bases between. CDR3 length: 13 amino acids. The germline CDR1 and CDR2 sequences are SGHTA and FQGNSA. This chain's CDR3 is CASSFAGAYEQYF. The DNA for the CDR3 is TGTGCCAGCAGCTTCGCGGGGGCGTACGAGCAGTACTTC.

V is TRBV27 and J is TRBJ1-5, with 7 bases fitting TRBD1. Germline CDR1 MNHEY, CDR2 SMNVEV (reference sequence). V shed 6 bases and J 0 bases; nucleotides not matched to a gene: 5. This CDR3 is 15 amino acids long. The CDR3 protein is CASRKGQSSNQPQHF. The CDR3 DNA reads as TGTGCCAGCAGGAAGGGACAGTCTAGCAATCAGCCCCAGCATTTT.

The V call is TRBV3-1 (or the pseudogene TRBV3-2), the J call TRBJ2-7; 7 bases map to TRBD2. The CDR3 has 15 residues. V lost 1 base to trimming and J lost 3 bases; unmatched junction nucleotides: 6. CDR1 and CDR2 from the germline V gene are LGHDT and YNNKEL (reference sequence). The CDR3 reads CASSQGRGVRYEQYF. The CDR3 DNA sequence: TGTGCCAGCAGCCAAGGCCGGGGGGTCCGCTACGAGCAGTACTTC.

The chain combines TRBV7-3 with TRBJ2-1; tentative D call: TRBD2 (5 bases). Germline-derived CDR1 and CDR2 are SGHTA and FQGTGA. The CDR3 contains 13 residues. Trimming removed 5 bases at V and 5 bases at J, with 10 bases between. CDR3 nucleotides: TGTGCCAGCAGCCCGGACTGGAACAATGAGCAGTTCTTC. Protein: CASSPDWNNEQFF.

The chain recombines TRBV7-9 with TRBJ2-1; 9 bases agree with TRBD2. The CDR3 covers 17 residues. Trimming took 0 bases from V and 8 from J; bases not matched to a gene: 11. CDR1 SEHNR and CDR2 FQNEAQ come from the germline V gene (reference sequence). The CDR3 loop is CASSLALIAGVIYEQFF. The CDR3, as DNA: TGTGCCAGCAGCTTAGCCCTGATAGCGGGAGTTATTTATGAGCAGTTCTTC.

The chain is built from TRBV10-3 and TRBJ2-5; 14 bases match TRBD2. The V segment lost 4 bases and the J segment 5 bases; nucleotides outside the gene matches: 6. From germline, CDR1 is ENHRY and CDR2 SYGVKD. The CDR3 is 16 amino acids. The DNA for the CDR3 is TGTGCCATCAGTGCGGGGACTAGCGGGAGTATGGAGACCCAGTACTTC. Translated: CAISAGTSGSMETQYF.

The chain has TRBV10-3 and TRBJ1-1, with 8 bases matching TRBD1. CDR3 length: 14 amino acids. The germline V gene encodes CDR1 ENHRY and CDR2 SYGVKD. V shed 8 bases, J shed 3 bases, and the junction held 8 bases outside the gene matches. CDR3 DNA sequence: TGTGCCATCGAGAGAGACAGGGGTCACACTGAAGCTTTCTTT. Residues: CAIERDRGHTEAFF.

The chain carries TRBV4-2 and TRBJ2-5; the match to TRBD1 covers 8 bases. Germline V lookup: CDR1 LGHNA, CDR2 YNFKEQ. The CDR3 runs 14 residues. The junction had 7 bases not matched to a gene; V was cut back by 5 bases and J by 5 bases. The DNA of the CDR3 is TGTGCCAGCAGCTCGACAGGGGAAAGGGAGACCCAGTACTTC. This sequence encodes CASSSTGERETQYF.

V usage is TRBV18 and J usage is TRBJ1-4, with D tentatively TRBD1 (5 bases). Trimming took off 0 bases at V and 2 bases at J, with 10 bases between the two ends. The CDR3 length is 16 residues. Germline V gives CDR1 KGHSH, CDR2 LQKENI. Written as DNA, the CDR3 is TGTGCCAGCTCACCACCCGGGGGAGCGACTAATGAAAAACTGTTTTTT. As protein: CASSPPGGATNEKLFF.

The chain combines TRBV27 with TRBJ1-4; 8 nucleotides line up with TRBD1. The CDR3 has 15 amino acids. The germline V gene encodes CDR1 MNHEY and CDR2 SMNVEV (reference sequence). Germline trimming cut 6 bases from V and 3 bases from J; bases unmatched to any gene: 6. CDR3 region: CASRRQGWANEKLFF. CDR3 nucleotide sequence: TGTGCCAGCAGGCGACAGGGGTGGGCTAATGAAAAACTGTTTTTT.

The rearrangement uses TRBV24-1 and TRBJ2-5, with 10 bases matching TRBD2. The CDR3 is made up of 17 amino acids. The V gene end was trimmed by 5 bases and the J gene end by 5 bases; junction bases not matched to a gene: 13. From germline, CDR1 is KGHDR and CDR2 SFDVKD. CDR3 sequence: CATSGWGLAGAVETQYF. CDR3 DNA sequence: TGTGCCACCAGTGGTTGGGGCCTAGCGGGAGCGGTGGAGACCCAGTACTTC.

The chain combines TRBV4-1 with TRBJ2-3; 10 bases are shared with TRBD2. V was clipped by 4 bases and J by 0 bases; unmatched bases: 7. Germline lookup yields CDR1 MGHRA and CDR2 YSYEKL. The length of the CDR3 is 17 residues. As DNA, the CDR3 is TGCGCCAGCAGCCCCCTAGGGACTAGCGCTAGCACAGATACGCAGTATTTT. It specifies CASSPLGTSASTDTQYF.

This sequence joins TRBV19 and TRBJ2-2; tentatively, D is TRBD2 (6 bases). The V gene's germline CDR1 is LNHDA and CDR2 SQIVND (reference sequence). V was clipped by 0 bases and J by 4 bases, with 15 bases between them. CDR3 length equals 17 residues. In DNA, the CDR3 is TGTGCCAGTAGTATAGACGGACCCCGGCGGGGCACCGGGGAGCTGTTTTTT. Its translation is CASSIDGPRRGTGELFF. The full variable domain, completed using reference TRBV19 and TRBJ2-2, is DGGITQSPKYLFRKEGQNVTLSCEQNLNHDAMYWYRQDPGQGLRLIYYSQIVNDFQKGDIAEGYSVSREKKESFPLTVTSAQKNPTAFYLCASSIDGPRRGTGELFFGEGSRLTVL.

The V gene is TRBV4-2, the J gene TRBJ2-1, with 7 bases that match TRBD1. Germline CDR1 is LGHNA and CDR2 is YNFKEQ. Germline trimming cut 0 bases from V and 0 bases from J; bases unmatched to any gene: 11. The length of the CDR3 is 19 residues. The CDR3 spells CASSQDYTGDGYSYNEQFF. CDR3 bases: TGTGCCAGCAGCCAAGATTACACAGGGGACGGATACTCCTACAATGAGCAGTTCTTC.

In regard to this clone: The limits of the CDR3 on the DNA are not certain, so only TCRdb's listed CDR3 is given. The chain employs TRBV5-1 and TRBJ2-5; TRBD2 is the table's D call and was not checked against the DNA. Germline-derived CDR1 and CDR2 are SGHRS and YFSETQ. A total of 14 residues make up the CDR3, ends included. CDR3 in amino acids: CASSFGPGQETQYF.